This T cell receptor (beta chain) emerged from a study of shared clonotypes between healthy human individuals. About the study: Three CD4 naive, three CD4 memory, two CD8 naive and one CD8 memory plate were used per donor.

This clone was seen a few times. TCRdb's table, derived via immunoSEQ multiplex PCR, lists solely in-frame clones and lacks some. The sample lists about 2 million clones, approximately 94% occurring once. This CDR3 spans 11 amino acids. Deletions cut 0 bases from V and 16 bases from J, with 7 bases between. Germline V gene sequence: CDR1 MNHNY, CDR2 SVGAGI (reference sequence). Naive CD8 cells lacked CD45RO, underwent positive selection for CCR7 and left out terminally differentiated effector memory CD45RA+ cells. Sample: naive CD8+ T cells sorted from blood. The chain has TRBV6-6 and TRBJ1-6, with TRBD1 as a possible D gene (5 bases). This clonotype was sampled from a young man in good health. CDR3 sequence reads: CASSYSGGLHF. CDR3 bases: TGTGCCAGCAGTTACTCGGGGGGTCTCCACTTT.